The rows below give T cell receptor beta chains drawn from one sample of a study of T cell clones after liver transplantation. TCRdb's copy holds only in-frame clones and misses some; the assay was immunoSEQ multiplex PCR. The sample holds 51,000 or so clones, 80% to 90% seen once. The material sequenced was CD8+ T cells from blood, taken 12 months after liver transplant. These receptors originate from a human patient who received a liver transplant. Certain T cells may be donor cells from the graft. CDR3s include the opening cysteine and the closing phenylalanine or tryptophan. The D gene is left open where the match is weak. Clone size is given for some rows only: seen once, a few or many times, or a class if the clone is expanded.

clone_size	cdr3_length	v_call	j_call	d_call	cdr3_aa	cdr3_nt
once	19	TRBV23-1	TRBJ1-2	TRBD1	CASSQSVRQGNLANYGYTF	TGCGCCAGCAGTCAATCGGTCCGACAGGGAAATTTAGCTAACTATGGCTACACCTTC
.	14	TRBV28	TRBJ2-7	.	CASSLTTGYIEQYF	TGTGCCAGCAGTTTGACGACGGGGTATATCGAGCAGTACTTC
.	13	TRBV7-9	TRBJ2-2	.	CASSSRVSGELFF	TGTGCCAGCAGCTCCAGGGTCTCCGGGGAGCTGTTTTTT
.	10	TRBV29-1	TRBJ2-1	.	CSYLYNEQFF	TGCAGCTACCTTTACAATGAGCAGTTCTTC
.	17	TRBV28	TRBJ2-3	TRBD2	CASSLNLGGSSTDTQYF	TGTGCCAGCAGTTTAAACTTGGGCGGGAGTAGCACAGATACGCAGTATTTT
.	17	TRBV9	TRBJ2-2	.	CASSVSIQSSNTGELFF	TGTGCCAGCAGCGTATCTATCCAGTCCTCGAACACCGGGGAGCTGTTTTTT
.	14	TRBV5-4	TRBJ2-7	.	CASSLRSGAYEQYF	TGTGCCAGCAGCTTGAGATCCGGGGCCTACGAGCAGTACTTC
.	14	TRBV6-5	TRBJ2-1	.	CASSHPPYSNEQFF	TGTGCCAGCAGTCACCCCCCTTATAGTAATGAGCAGTTCTTC
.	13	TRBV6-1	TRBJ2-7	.	CASSDLQGLRQYF	TGTGCCAGCAGTGATCTACAGGGACTCCGGCAGTACTTC
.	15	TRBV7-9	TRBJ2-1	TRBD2	CASSLDASGSNEQFF	TGTGCCAGCAGCTTAGACGCTAGCGGGAGCAATGAGCAGTTCTTC
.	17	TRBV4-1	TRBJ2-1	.	CASSQEDAVQSYNEQFF	TGCGCCAGCAGCCAAGAGGATGCGGTTCAGTCCTACAATGAGCAGTTCTTC
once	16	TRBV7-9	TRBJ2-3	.	CASSGDKRRSTDTQYF	TGTGCCAGCAGCGGGGACAAGCGGAGAAGCACAGATACGCAGTATTTT
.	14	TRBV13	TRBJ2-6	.	CASSFSSGANVLTF	TGTGCCAGCAGTTTTTCCTCTGGGGCCAACGTCCTGACTTTC